The 16 T cell receptor beta chains below all came from one sample that was sequenced in a study of blood T cells in healthy people across ages. Primers used in a second PCR of roughly 6 to 12 cycles were a sample-barcoded 5' primer and a J-beta primer mix. TCRdb itself ran the 5' RACE reads through MiXCR, one entry per CDR3 protein. This sample has about 1.1 million distinct CDR3 sequences, with roughly two fifths found just once. The specimen was blood. These receptors all stem from a man aged 18 to 29 in good health.

This chain joins TRBV10-3 and TRBJ2-2, with 12 nucleotides matching TRBD2. Germline CDR1 is ENHRY and CDR2 is SYGVKD. This CDR3 region has 19 residues. V shed 6 bases and J 1 base; nucleotides not matched to a gene: 12. Written as DNA, the CDR3 is TGTGCCATCAGGCTAGCGGGGGGGAGTACCTTTCTGAACACCGGGGAGCTGTTTTTT. Encoded protein: CAIRLAGGSTFLNTGELFF.

CDR3 residues: CASSLDQGTHTEAFF. CDR3 DNA sequence: TGTGCCAGCAGTTTAGATCAGGGGACTCACACTGAAGCTTTCTTT. The chain employs TRBV27 and TRBJ1-1, with D possibly matching TRBD1 (6 bases). The CDR3 length is 15 residues. With 2 bases removed from V and 3 bases from J, the gap between germline ends came to 13 bases. The germline V gene encodes CDR1 MNHEY and CDR2 SMNVEV (reference sequence).

The chain couples TRBV7-9 to TRBJ2-1, with a possible D match to TRBD1 (6 bases). Germline lookup yields CDR1 SEHNR and CDR2 FQNEAQ (reference sequence). The V gene lost 2 bases and the J gene lost 7 bases, with 12 bases spanning the gap. CDR3 length: 14 residues. Here the CDR3 reads CASSLMTQGNEQFF. The CDR3 nucleotides read TGTGCCAGCAGCTTAATGACCCAGGGGAATGAGCAGTTCTTC.

This clonotype was observed once. A junction end diverges from the germline sequence, so it may reflect a read error. The rearrangement links TRBV7-2 to TRBJ1-5; a weak D match, TRBD1 (5 bases). Per germline, CDR1 SGHTA and CDR2 FQGNSA. The CDR3 has 15 amino acids. In DNA form, the CDR3 reads TGTGCCGGCAGCGGATCGGATCAGGGTAATCAGCCCCAGCATTTT. The encoded protein is CAGSGSDQGNQPQHF.

The chain uses TRBV9 and TRBJ2-3; 10 bases fit TRBD2. Germline values: CDR1 SGDLS, CDR2 YYNGEE. CDR3 length: 16 residues. The V gene end was trimmed by 5 bases and the J gene end by 6 bases; junction bases not matched to a gene: 12. The CDR3 here is CASRGGAGGPNDTQYF. CDR3 sequence (DNA): TGTGCCAGCAGGGGAGGAGCGGGGGGGCCGAACGATACGCAGTATTTT.

The chain uses TRBV27 and TRBJ1-4; no clear D gene. The CDR3 is 16 residues long. Germline V gene data show CDR1 as MNHEY and CDR2 as SMNVEV (reference sequence). Trimming cost V 4 bases and J 7 bases, with 19 bases left between them. This CDR3 reads CASSSISWEKSEKLFF. CDR3 nucleotides: TGTGCCAGCAGTTCCATATCGTGGGAAAAGAGTGAAAAACTGTTTTTT.

This chain links TRBV28 with TRBJ1-2, with D unresolved. This CDR3 is built from 13 residues. V shed 8 bases and J shed 3 bases, with 13 bases lying between them. In germline, CDR1 is MDHEN, CDR2 SYDVKM. CDR3 region: CASLASGDYGYTF. CDR3 bases: TGTGCCAGCCTTGCTTCAGGAGACTATGGCTACACCTTC.

The chain combines TRBV29-1 with TRBJ2-3, with a weak D call TRBD1 (5 bases). In germline, CDR1 is SQVTM, CDR2 ANQGSEA. CDR3 length equals 15 residues. Trimming stripped 8 bases from V and 3 bases from J, with 21 bases between. CDR3 amino acids: CSSNGWGLRTDTQYF. CDR3 sequence (DNA): TGCAGCTCGAACGGCTGGGGCCTTCGTACAGATACGCAGTATTTT.

This clonotype has just a few counts. The chain is built from TRBV25-1 and TRBJ2-1, with 9 bases lining up with TRBD2. The CDR3 runs 14 residues. With V trimmed by 6 bases and J by 4 bases, 4 bases remained unmatched. CDR1 and CDR2 (germline): MGHDK, SYGVNS. Written as DNA, the CDR3 is TGTGCCAGCAGGACTAGCGGATCTTACAATGAGCAGTTCTTC. It encodes CASRTSGSYNEQFF.

J is TRBJ1-5 and V is TRBV28; the match to TRBD1 covers 8 bases. CDR1 MDHEN and CDR2 SYDVKM come from the germline V gene. This CDR3 spans 17 amino acids. V lost 4 bases to trimming and J lost 2 bases; unmatched junction nucleotides: 10. CDR3: CASSWQGAEIGNQPQHF. As DNA, the CDR3 is TGTGCCAGCAGTTGGCAGGGGGCCGAGATAGGCAATCAGCCCCAGCATTTT.

The V and J genes are TRBV29-1 and TRBJ2-6; D might be TRBD1 (5 bases). The CDR3 has 12 residues. Germline loops: CDR1 SQVTM, CDR2 ANQGSEA. CDR3 protein: CGAYTGANVLTF. The CDR3 DNA follows: TGCGGGGCCTACACTGGGGCCAACGTCCTGACTTTC.

The gene calls are TRBV6-1 and TRBJ2-7; 7 bases agree with TRBD1. Unmatched junction bases numbered 16, after V lost 7 bases and J lost 7 bases. CDR1 and CDR2 (germline): MNHNS, SASEGT. The CDR3 is made up of 15 amino acids. CDR3 sequence reads: CASTPGQDFYNEQYF. The CDR3 DNA reads TGTGCCAGCACCCCAGGACAGGATTTCTACAATGAGCAGTACTTC.

The CDR3 loop reads CASSSGPTQYF. As DNA, the CDR3 is TGTGCCAGCAGTTCCGGGCCTACCCAGTACTTC. This chain joins TRBV6-2 or TRBV6-3 and TRBJ2-5; D remains unclear. Germline V gene lookup returns CDR1 MNHEY and CDR2 SVGEGT. The V and J ends lost 4 bases and 8 bases respectively, with 8 bases between them. The CDR3 has 11 amino acids.

The rearrangement links TRBV5-1 to TRBJ2-3, with 8 bases identical to TRBD1. The CDR3 consists of 15 residues. J was trimmed by 1 base and V by 7 bases; bases with no gene match: 8. Germline CDR1 SGHRS, CDR2 YFSETQ. CDR3 protein: CASVYRGTGTDTQYF. CDR3 bases: TGCGCCAGCGTTTACAGGGGGACAGGCACAGATACGCAGTATTTT.

The sample holds a few counts of this clonotype. In DNA form, the CDR3 reads TGCGCCAGCAGCCAAAAACGGGGGGCGGATAAAAACATTCAGTACTTC. Translating gives CASSQKRGADKNIQYF. This sequence joins TRBV4-3 and TRBJ2-4; D is perhaps TRBD2 (7 bases). V gave up 2 bases and J gave up 4 bases, with 15 bases separating them. In germline, CDR1 is LGHNA, CDR2 YSLEER. The CDR3 totals 16 residues.

This clonotype was detected only a few times. The genes are TRBV25-1 and TRBJ1-4, with 10 bases identical to TRBD1. The CDR3 has 14 amino acids. V shed 4 bases, J shed 11 bases, and the junction held 7 bases outside the gene matches. The germline V gene encodes CDR1 MGHDK and CDR2 SYGVNS. The CDR3 region is CASSAGTGAKKLFF. Here the CDR3 DNA reads TGTGCCAGCAGTGCGGGGACAGGGGCAAAGAAACTGTTTTTT.